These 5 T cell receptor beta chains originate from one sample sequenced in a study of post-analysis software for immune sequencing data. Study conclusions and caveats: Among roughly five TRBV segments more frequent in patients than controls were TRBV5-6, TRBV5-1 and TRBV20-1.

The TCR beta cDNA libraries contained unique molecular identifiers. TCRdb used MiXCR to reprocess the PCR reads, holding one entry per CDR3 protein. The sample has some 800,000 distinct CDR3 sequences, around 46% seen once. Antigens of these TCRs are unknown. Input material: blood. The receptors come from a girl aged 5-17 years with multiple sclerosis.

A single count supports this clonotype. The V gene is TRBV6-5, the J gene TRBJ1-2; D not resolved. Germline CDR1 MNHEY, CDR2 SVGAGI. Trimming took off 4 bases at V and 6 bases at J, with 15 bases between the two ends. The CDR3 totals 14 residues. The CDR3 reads CASSSPSGAHGYTF. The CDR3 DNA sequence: TGTGCCAGCAGTTCACCCTCGGGAGCCCATGGCTACACCTTC.

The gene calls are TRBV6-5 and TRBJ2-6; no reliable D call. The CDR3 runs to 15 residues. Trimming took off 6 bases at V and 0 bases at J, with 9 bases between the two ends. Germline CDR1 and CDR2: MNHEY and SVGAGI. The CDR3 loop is CASRLGLSGANVLTF. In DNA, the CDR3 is TGTGCCAGCAGGTTAGGGCTCTCTGGGGCCAACGTCCTGACTTTC.

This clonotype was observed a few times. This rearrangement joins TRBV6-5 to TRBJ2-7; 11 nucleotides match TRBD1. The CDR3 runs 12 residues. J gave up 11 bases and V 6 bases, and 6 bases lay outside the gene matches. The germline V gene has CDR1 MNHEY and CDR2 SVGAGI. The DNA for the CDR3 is TGTGCCAGCAGCCCAGGGACAGGGGGAGAGTACTTC. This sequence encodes CASSPGTGGEYF.

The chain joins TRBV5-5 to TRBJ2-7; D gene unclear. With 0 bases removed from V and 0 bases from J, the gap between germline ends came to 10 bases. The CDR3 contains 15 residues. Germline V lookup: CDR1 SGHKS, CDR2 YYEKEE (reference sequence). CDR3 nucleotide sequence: TGTGCCAGCAGCTTGGGCCAGCCTATCTCCTACGAGCAGTACTTC. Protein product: CASSLGQPISYEQYF.

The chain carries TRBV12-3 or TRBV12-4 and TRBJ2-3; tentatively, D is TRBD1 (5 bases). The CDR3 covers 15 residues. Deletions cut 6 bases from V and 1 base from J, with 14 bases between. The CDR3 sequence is CASSYRVGGTDTQYF. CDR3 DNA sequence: TGTGCCAGCAGCTACCGGGTAGGGGGCACAGATACGCAGTATTTT.